Following are 32 T cell receptor beta chains from one sample sequenced in a study of blood T cell repertoires in COVID-19. Profiling relied on immunoSEQ multiplex PCR, and the TCRdb table lists in-frame clones only, not all of them. The sample yields about 55,000 clones, 85% seen once. Sequencing was carried out using peripheral blood. These receptors were collected from a human donor in a cohort sampled during active COVID-19.

This rearrangement joins TRBV28 to TRBJ2-2; 7 bases are a match to TRBD2. The V gene end was trimmed by 2 bases and the J gene end by 4 bases; junction bases not matched to a gene: 1. The V gene's germline CDR1 is MDHEN and CDR2 SYDVKM. This CDR3 contains 14 residues. CDR3 DNA sequence: TGTGCCAGCAGTTTAGCGGGAGCCACCGGGGAGCTGTTTTTT. Protein product: CASSLAGATGELFF.

This clone occurred once. V usage is TRBV4-2 and J usage is TRBJ2-5, with TRBD2 identical over 12 bases. Germline CDR1 LGHNA, CDR2 YNFKEQ. Unmatched junction bases numbered 11, after V lost 4 bases and J lost 5 bases. The CDR3 is made up of 17 amino acids. The CDR3 is CASSPRLAGVIEETQYF. In DNA, the CDR3 is TGTGCCAGCAGCCCCAGACTAGCGGGAGTAATTGAGGAGACCCAGTACTTC.

This chain joins TRBV19 and TRBJ2-7; tentative D call: TRBD2 (5 bases). Germline CDR1 reads LNHDA; CDR2 reads SQIVND (reference sequence). The germline V and J ends were trimmed by 6 bases and 4 bases, with 28 bases remaining between them. The CDR3 totals 18 residues. CDR3 sequence (DNA): TGTGCCAGTAGCCCCGGTACGTTCGGACTGGGAAATCAGTACGAGCAGTACTTC. As protein: CASSPGTFGLGNQYEQYF.

This chain connects TRBV4-1 to TRBJ1-2; D gene uncertain. The germline gives CDR1 MGHRA, CDR2 YSYEKL. The CDR3 consists of 14 residues. The V end was cut by 2 bases, the J end by 7 bases, with 14 bases between. CDR3: CASSQPSGYSGYTF. The CDR3 bases are TGCGCCAGCAGCCAACCCTCCGGGTATAGTGGCTACACCTTC.

This rearrangement joins TRBV19 to TRBJ2-5; 10 positions match TRBD1. This CDR3 is built from 16 residues. V lost 3 bases to trimming and J lost 6 bases; unmatched junction nucleotides: 10. From germline, CDR1 is LNHDA and CDR2 SQIVND (reference sequence). Here the CDR3 DNA reads TGTGCCAGTAGTATCCCCGGAGGACAGGGGGGGAAGACCCAGTACTTC. It encodes CASSIPGGQGGKTQYF.

The rearrangement links TRBV9 to TRBJ2-1, with D possibly matching TRBD2 (6 bases). V lost 3 bases, J lost 9 bases, and 13 bases lay in between. CDR1 is SGDLS, CDR2 YYNGEE, per germline. The CDR3 has 13 amino acids. This chain's CDR3 is CASSDRGMSEQFF. The CDR3 region has the DNA TGTGCCAGCAGCGACCGGGGGATGAGTGAGCAGTTCTTC.

The chain is built from TRBV5-4 and TRBJ2-5; D remains unclear. CDR1 and CDR2 from the germline V gene are SGHNT and YYREEE (reference sequence). The CDR3 is made up of 14 amino acids. Trimming removed 4 bases at V and 0 bases at J, with 10 bases between. The CDR3 DNA reads TGTGCCAGCAGCAACTATGAACACCAAGAGACCCAGTACTTC. It is translated as CASSNYEHQETQYF.

Here the CDR3 reads CASSQDPGGGGDEQFF. The CDR3 nucleotides are TGCGCCAGCAGCCAAGATCCGGGGGGAGGTGGTGATGAGCAGTTCTTC. The rearrangement uses TRBV4-3 and TRBJ2-1, with 7 bases that match TRBD2. The germline CDR1 and CDR2 sequences are LGHNA and YSLEER. The CDR3 sequence is 16 residues long. V shed 0 bases and J 8 bases; nucleotides not matched to a gene: 10.

The chain is built from TRBV7-3 and TRBJ1-1; TRBD1 agrees at 9 bases. The J segment lost 4 bases and the V segment lost 5 bases, leaving 5 bases of the junction unmatched. CDR3 size: 14 residues. From germline, CDR1 is SGHTA and CDR2 FQGTGA. CDR3 in amino acids: CASSQHRGLTEAFF. CDR3 nucleotides: TGTGCCAGCAGCCAACACAGGGGGCTCACTGAAGCTTTCTTT.

The gene calls are TRBV4-3 and TRBJ2-7; 12 bases align to TRBD2. This CDR3 has 18 amino acids. In germline, CDR1 is LGHNA, CDR2 YSLEER. Losses at the gene ends were 5 bases for V and 2 bases for J; bases not matched to a gene: 13. CDR3 residues: CASSSRLAGEGETYEQYF. CDR3 DNA: TGCGCCAGCAGCTCCAGACTAGCGGGAGAGGGGGAGACCTACGAGCAGTACTTC.

There are a few counts of this clone. The genes are TRBV27 and TRBJ2-2, with 9 bases aligning to TRBD1. The germline V gene encodes CDR1 MNHEY and CDR2 SMNVEV (reference sequence). The CDR3 contains 16 residues. The trim removed 6 bases at V and 0 bases at J, leaving 5 bases unmatched. CDR3 loop: CASRRQGVANTGELFF. DNA of the CDR3: TGTGCCAGCAGACGACAGGGGGTCGCGAACACCGGGGAGCTGTTTTTT.

This sequence joins TRBV4-2 and TRBJ2-5, with a tentative D call TRBD1 (6 bases). The CDR3 is made up of 18 amino acids. Germline V CDR1 and CDR2: LGHNA, YNFKEQ. Trimming took 1 base from V and 0 from J, leaving 18 bases between them. CDR3 nucleotide sequence: TGTGCCAGCAGCCAAGTTTTTCTCACAGGGCACCACCAAGAGACCCAGTACTTC. It specifies CASSQVFLTGHHQETQYF.

There are a few counts of this clone. The CDR3 sequence: CASSQDLGGATGNTIYF. In DNA, the CDR3 is TGTGCCAGCAGCCAAGATCTGGGGGGGGCCACTGGAAACACCATATATTTT. The rearrangement uses TRBV3-1 (or the pseudogene TRBV3-2) and TRBJ1-3; TRBD1 might be the D (6 bases). Germline V CDR1 and CDR2: LGHDT, YNNKEL (reference sequence). The ends were cut back, 0 bases at V and 2 bases at J, with 14 bases in the middle. This CDR3 region has 17 residues.

This sequence joins TRBV7-2 and TRBJ2-7, with TRBD2 as a possible D gene (6 bases). Germline values: CDR1 SGHTA, CDR2 FQGNSA. V lost 8 bases and J 4 bases, leaving 18 bases between the germline ends. CDR3 length equals 14 residues. Here the CDR3 reads CASCPGGFNYEQYF. CDR3 sequence (DNA): TGTGCCAGCTGCCCAGGAGGGTTCAATTACGAGCAGTACTTC. Full variable domain (missing parts from reference TRBV7-2 and TRBJ2-7): GAGVSQSPSNKVTEKGKDVELRCDPISGHTALYWYRQSLGQGLEFLIYFQGNSAPDKSGLPSDRFSAERTGGSVSTLTIQRTQQEDSAVYLCASCPGGFNYEQYFGPGTRLTVT.

This chain uses TRBV2 with TRBJ2-7; 11 positions match TRBD2. V dropped 7 bases and J dropped 0; count of bases not matched to a gene: 5. Germline V gene data show CDR1 as SNHLY and CDR2 as FYNNEI. The CDR3 has 15 residues. The chain's CDR3 is CASTISGRASYEQYF. CDR3 DNA: TGTGCCAGCACCATTAGCGGGAGGGCCTCCTACGAGCAGTACTTC.

This clone was seen just once. The rearrangement links TRBV10-3 to TRBJ2-3; 7 nucleotides align to TRBD1. Germline trimming cut 6 bases from V and 0 bases from J; bases unmatched to any gene: 9. The germline V gene encodes CDR1 ENHRY and CDR2 SYGVKD. The CDR3 is 16 amino acids. The CDR3 is CAISAGEGASTDTQYF. The CDR3 bases are TGTGCCATCAGCGCCGGAGAGGGGGCGAGCACAGATACGCAGTATTTT.

The V call is TRBV28, the J call TRBJ1-2; D not certain. Germline CDR1 MDHEN, CDR2 SYDVKM. V was clipped by 8 bases and J by 4 bases, with 17 bases between them. This CDR3 has 14 amino acids. For the CDR3, the DNA is TGTGCCAGCTTGAGTCACTACGGAAGCTATGGCTACACCTTC. This translates into CASLSHYGSYGYTF.

V gene TRBV6-5 combines with J gene TRBJ1-2; possibly TRBD1 for D (6 bases). Trimming left V 6 bases short and J 1 base short, with 12 bases between. Germline V lookup: CDR1 MNHEY, CDR2 SVGAGI. CDR3 length: 14 amino acids. Here the CDR3 reads CASRLQGSNYGYTF. CDR3 nucleotide sequence: TGTGCCAGCAGATTACAGGGAAGTAACTATGGCTACACCTTC.

The chain carries TRBV6-5 and TRBJ1-5, with TRBD1 identical over 9 bases. This CDR3 is 14 amino acids long. Germline lookup yields CDR1 MNHEY and CDR2 SVGAGI. After removal of 4 bases from V and 10 bases from J, the junction contained 8 bases not matched to a gene. CDR3 nucleotides: TGTGCCAGCAGTTTACAGGGGGCACGGGGACCCCAGCATTTT. Translation gives CASSLQGARGPQHF.

CDR3 loop: CASGGLAGRNEQFF. CDR3 DNA sequence: TGCGCCAGCGGGGGACTAGCGGGACGTAATGAGCAGTTCTTC. The rearrangement uses TRBV10-1 and TRBJ2-1; 13 bases are a match to TRBD2. The CDR3 consists of 14 residues. Germline values: CDR1 WNHNN, CDR2 SYGVQD (reference sequence). The junction had 5 bases not matched to a gene; V was cut back by 8 bases and J by 7 bases.

The gene calls are TRBV28 and TRBJ2-3; D possibly corresponds to TRBD2 (5 bases). Germline V gene sequence: CDR1 MDHEN, CDR2 SYDVKM. This CDR3 has 12 residues. V was clipped by 3 bases and J by 7 bases, with 8 bases between them. The CDR3 nucleotides read TGTGCCAGCAGTTTCCGGGGAAATACGCAGTATTTT. It specifies CASSFRGNTQYF.

The chain carries TRBV6-2 or TRBV6-3 and TRBJ2-3, with 7 nucleotides matching TRBD2. This CDR3 has 20 amino acids. J lost 0 bases, V lost 2 bases, and 17 bases had no gene match. In germline, CDR1 is MNHEY, CDR2 SVGEGT. In DNA, the CDR3 is TGTGCCAGCAGTTACGATGCGCGGGAGCCCGATAGCCTTAGCACAGATACGCAGTATTTT. Its translation is CASSYDAREPDSLSTDTQYF.

The chain joins TRBV27 to TRBJ2-3, with 12 bases aligning to TRBD2. Looked up from germline, CDR1 is MNHEY and CDR2 is SMNVEV (reference sequence). This CDR3 region has 15 residues. CDR3 DNA sequence: TGTGTCTCGCCTGGACTAGCGGGGCAAGGCGATACGCAGTATTTT. This codes for CVSPGLAGQGDTQYF.

The chain employs TRBV7-2 and TRBJ2-7, with 8 positions matching TRBD1. CDR3 length: 14 amino acids. Trimming at V came to 5 bases and at J to 5 bases, leaving 8 bases not matched to a gene. CDR1 is SGHTA and CDR2 is FQGNSA in the germline V gene. Here the CDR3 DNA reads TGTGCCAGCAGCGTCCGACAGGGGAGAAACGAGCAGTACTTC. Translation: CASSVRQGRNEQYF.

The rearrangement joins TRBV4-3 to TRBJ2-6, with a possible D match to TRBD2 (5 bases). There are 19 residues in the CDR3. Germline V gene lookup returns CDR1 LGHNA and CDR2 YSLEER. Trimming stripped 0 bases from V and 0 bases from J, with 15 bases between. The CDR3 region is CASSQEASFQYSGANVLTF. CDR3 bases: TGCGCCAGCAGCCAAGAGGCTAGCTTTCAGTACTCTGGGGCCAACGTCCTGACTTTC.

The rearrangement links TRBV23-1 to TRBJ1-6; possibly TRBD1 for D (5 bases). TRBV23-1 is an ORF, with its function uncertain. This CDR3 has 14 amino acids. The V gene lost 3 bases and the J gene lost 8 bases, with 11 bases spanning the gap. The CDR3 sequence: CASSHTGFYSPLHF. The CDR3 coding sequence is TGCGCCAGCAGTCACACAGGCTTCTATTCACCCCTCCACTTT.

This clone was seen a few times. CDR3 DNA: TGTGCCAGCAGTTTGCGGAGGGGGGGGACCAATCAGCCCCAGCATTTT. As protein: CASSLRRGGTNQPQHF. The chain couples TRBV28 to TRBJ1-5; a weak D match, TRBD1 (6 bases). V was pared by 3 bases and J by 3 bases, with 15 bases between. CDR1 and CDR2 (germline): MDHEN, SYDVKM. This CDR3 spans 16 amino acids. Filled out from reference TRBV28 and TRBJ1-5, the complete variable domain reads DVKVTQSSRYLVKRTGEKVFLECVQDMDHENMFWYRQDPGLGLRLIYFSYDVKMKEKGDIPEGYSVSREKKERFSLILESASTNQTSMYLCASSLRRGGTNQPQHFGDGTRLSIL.

This chain uses TRBV5-1 with TRBJ2-7; 10 nucleotides align to TRBD2. Per germline, CDR1 SGHRS and CDR2 YFSETQ. The CDR3 loop spans 17 amino acids. V lost 2 bases, J lost 0 bases, and 8 bases stayed unmatched. The CDR3 loop reads CASSFRTSGGSSYEQYF. For the CDR3, the DNA is TGCGCCAGCAGCTTCAGGACTAGCGGAGGGAGCTCCTACGAGCAGTACTTC.

The rearrangement uses TRBV14 and TRBJ2-1; 8 bases fit TRBD2. Trimming at V came to 1 base and at J to 0 bases, leaving 11 bases not matched to a gene. Germline V lookup: CDR1 SGHDN, CDR2 FVKESK. The CDR3 totals 19 residues. The CDR3 spells CASSQVVRTSSRSYNEQFF. The DNA for the CDR3 is TGTGCCAGCAGCCAAGTAGTCCGGACTAGCTCTCGCTCCTACAATGAGCAGTTCTTC.

This chain joins TRBV20-1 and TRBJ2-1; 10 positions match TRBD2. The junction had 8 bases not matched to a gene; V was cut back by 3 bases and J by 9 bases. CDR1 and CDR2 (germline): DFQATT, SNEGSKA (reference sequence). The CDR3 totals 14 residues. CDR3 region: CSASRASGSPEQFF. The CDR3 DNA follows: TGCAGTGCTAGTAGGGCTAGCGGGAGTCCTGAGCAGTTCTTC.

This clone was recorded only once. CDR3 nucleotides: TGTGCCAGCAGCGTGACAGGGAACTACGAGCAGTACTTC. As protein: CASSVTGNYEQYF. The chain employs TRBV7-8 and TRBJ2-7; 7 nucleotides line up with TRBD1. The CDR3 spans 13 residues. The trim removed 5 bases at V and 3 bases at J, leaving 4 bases unmatched. Germline CDR1 SGHVS, CDR2 FQNEAQ.

This chain links TRBV2 with TRBJ2-1; D uncertain. Germline loops: CDR1 SNHLY, CDR2 FYNNEI. The ends were cut back, 7 bases at V and 2 bases at J, with 6 bases in the middle. This CDR3 spans 12 amino acids. CDR3 in DNA: TGTGCCAGCAACACCGCCTACAATGAGCAGTTCTTC. This encodes CASNTAYNEQFF.